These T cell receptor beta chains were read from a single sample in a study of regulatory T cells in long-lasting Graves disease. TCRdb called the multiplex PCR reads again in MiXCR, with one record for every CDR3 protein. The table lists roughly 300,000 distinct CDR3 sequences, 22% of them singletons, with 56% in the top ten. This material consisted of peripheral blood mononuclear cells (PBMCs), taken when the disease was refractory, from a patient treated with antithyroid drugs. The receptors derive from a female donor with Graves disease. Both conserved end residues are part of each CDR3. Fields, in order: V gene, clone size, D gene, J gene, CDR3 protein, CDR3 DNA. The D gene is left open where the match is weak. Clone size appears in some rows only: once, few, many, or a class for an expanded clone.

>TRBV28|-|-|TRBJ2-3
CASSLTAEDTQYF
TGTGCCAGCAGTTTAACCGCCGAAGATACGCAGTATTTT
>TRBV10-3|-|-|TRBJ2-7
CAPPGLCEQYF
TGTGCCCCGCCAGGGCTTTGCGAGCAGTACTTC
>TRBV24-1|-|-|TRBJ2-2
CATQDEGTGELFF
TGTGCCACACAGGACGAGGGGACCGGGGAGCTGTTTTTT
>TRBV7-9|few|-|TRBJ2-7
CASSRQTYEQYF
TGTGCCAGCTCCCGACAAACCTACGAGCAGTACTTC
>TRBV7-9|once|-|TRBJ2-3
CASSFDGRRTDTQYF
TGTGCCAGCAGCTTTGATGGCCGACGCACAGATACGCAGTATTTT
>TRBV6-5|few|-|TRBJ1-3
CASSYKGPSGNTIYF
TGTGCCAGCAGTTACAAGGGCCCCTCTGGAAACACCATATATTTT
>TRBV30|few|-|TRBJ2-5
CAWSVRGTRGQETQYF
TGTGCCTGGAGTGTACGGGGGACCAGGGGCCAAGAGACCCAGTACTTC
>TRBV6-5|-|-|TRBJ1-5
CASSYLGGAGQPQHF
TGTGCCAGCAGTTACTTGGGGGGCGCCGGACAGCCCCAGCATTTT
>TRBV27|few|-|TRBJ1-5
CASTPMGGIWPQHF
TGTGCCAGCACACCTATGGGAGGTATTTGGCCCCAGCATTTT
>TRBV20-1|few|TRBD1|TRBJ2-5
CSASNHRGLETQYF
TGCAGTGCTAGTAATCACAGGGGGTTAGAGACCCAGTACTTC
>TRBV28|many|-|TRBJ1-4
CASSPHVAGANEKLFF
TGTGCCAGCTCTCCTCACGTCGCGGGGGCCAATGAAAAACTGTTTTTT
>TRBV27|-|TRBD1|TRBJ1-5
CANSPIQGSRQPQHF
TGTGCCAACAGTCCCATACAGGGGAGTAGGCAGCCCCAGCATTTT
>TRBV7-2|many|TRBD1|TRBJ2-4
CASSLRQGVNIQYF
TGTGCCAGCAGCTTGAGACAGGGGGTAAACATTCAGTACTTC
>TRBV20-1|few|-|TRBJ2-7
CSANPDRPLYEQYF
TGCAGTGCTAATCCCGACAGGCCCCTCTACGAGCAGTACTTC
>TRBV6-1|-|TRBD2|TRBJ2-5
CASSYAPSGEETQYF
TGTGCCAGCAGTTACGCCCCTAGCGGAGAAGAGACCCAGTACTTC
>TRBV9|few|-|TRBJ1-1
CASSGNSVNTEAFF
TGTGCCAGCAGCGGGAATTCAGTGAACACTGAAGCTTTCTTT
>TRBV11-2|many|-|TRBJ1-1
CASSYSDARGTEAFF
TGTGCCAGCAGCTACAGTGACGCAAGGGGAACTGAAGCTTTCTTT
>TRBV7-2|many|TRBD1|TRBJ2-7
CASSFGTGRSYEQYF
TGTGCCAGCAGCTTCGGGACAGGCCGCTCCTACGAGCAGTACTTC
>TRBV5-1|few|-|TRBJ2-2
CASSLGGTGGGELFF
TGCGCCAGCAGCTTGGGCGGGACCGGTGGCGGGGAGCTGTTTTTT
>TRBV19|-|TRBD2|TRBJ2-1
CASSTSGSSYNEQFF
TGTGCCAGTAGTACTAGCGGGAGCTCCTACAATGAGCAGTTCTTC
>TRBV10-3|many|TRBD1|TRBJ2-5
CAIRATGDQETQYF
TGTGCCATCAGAGCGACAGGGGACCAAGAGACCCAGTACTTC
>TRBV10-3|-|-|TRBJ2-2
CAISEGTGPGELFF
TGTGCCATCAGTGAGGGCACGGGGCCCGGGGAGCTGTTTTTT
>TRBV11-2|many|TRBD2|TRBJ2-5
CASSLIGSGSLETQYF
TGTGCCAGCAGCTTAATAGGTAGCGGGAGTTTGGAGACCCAGTACTTC
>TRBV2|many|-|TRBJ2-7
CASSESSLAHSSYEQYF
TGTGCCAGCAGTGAATCCAGTCTAGCGCACAGCTCCTACGAGCAGTACTTC
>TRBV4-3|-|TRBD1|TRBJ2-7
CASSVGTGHLYEQYF
TGCGCCAGCAGCGTCGGGACAGGGCATCTCTACGAGCAGTACTTC
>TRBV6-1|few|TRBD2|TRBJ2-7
CASSQTTSGSGEQYF
TGTGCCAGCAGCCAAACGACTAGCGGGAGCGGCGAGCAGTACTTC
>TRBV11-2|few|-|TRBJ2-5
CASSLLSEGAKYF
TGTGCCAGCAGCTTACTATCGGAGGGGGCAAAGTACTTC
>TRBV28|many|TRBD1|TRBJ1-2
CASSDYRQGYGYTF
TGTGCCAGCAGTGATTATAGACAGGGGTATGGCTACACCTTC
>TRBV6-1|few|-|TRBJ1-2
CASSYVDGASDCYTF
TGTGCCAGCAGTTACGTCGACGGGGCGAGTGATTGCTACACCTTC
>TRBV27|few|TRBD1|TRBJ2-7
CASSLRTGASEQYF
TGTGCCAGCAGTTTAAGGACAGGGGCTAGCGAGCAGTACTTC
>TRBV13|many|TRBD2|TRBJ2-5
CASSPSGSKTQYF
TGTGCCAGCAGCCCTAGCGGGAGCAAGACCCAGTACTTC
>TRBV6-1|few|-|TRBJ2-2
CATTGRAAGELFF
TGTGCCACTACGGGCAGGGCTGCCGGGGAGCTGTTTTTT
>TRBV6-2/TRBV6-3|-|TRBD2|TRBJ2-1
CASRVLAINEQFF
TGTGCCAGCAGGGTACTAGCGATTAATGAGCAGTTCTTC
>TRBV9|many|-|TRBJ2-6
CASSESSGANVLTF
TGTGCCAGCAGCGAATCCTCTGGGGCCAACGTCCTGACTTTC
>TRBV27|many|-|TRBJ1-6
CASSFGRGGSPLHF
TGTGCCAGCAGTTTCGGCAGGGGAGGGTCACCCCTCCACTTT
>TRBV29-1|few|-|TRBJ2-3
CSVEIGMGLGALDTQYF
TGCAGCGTTGAAATCGGAATGGGGCTGGGGGCATTGGATACGCAGTATTTT
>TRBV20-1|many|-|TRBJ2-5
CSAREPFLQETQYF
TGCAGTGCTAGGGAGCCTTTCCTACAAGAGACCCAGTACTTC
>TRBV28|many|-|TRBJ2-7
CASSLEGPSYEQYF
TGTGCCAGCAGTTTAGAAGGCCCCTCATACGAGCAGTACTTC
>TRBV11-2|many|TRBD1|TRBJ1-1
CASSLTGGMNTEAFF
TGTGCCAGCAGCTTAACAGGGGGGATGAACACTGAAGCTTTCTTT
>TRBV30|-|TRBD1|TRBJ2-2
CAWRTGFTGELFF
TGTGCCTGGAGGACAGGGTTTACCGGGGAGCTGTTTTTT
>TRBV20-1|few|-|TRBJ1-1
CSASNLDPEEAFF
TGCAGTGCTAGCAACCTGGACCCGGAGGAAGCTTTCTTT
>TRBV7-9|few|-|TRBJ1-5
CASSLDITTGGNQPQHF
TGTGCCAGCAGCTTAGATATTACTACGGGGGGCAATCAGCCCCAGCATTTT
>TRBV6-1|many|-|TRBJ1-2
CASSEYGAAPNYGYTF
TGTGCCAGCAGTGAATACGGGGCAGCCCCTAACTATGGCTACACCTTC
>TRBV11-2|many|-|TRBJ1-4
CASSPGGVEEKLFF
TGTGCCAGCAGCCCCGGCGGGGTTGAGGAAAAACTGTTTTTT
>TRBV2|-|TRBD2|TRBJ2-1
CASSGEGEQFF
TGTGCCAGCAGTGGGGAGGGAGAGCAGTTCTTC
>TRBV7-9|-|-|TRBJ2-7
CASSSRGNEQYF
TGTGCCAGCAGTTCTAGAGGCAACGAGCAGTACTTC
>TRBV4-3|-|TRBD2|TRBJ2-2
CASSQDRAGFTGELFF
TGCGCCAGCAGCCAAGATCGAGCGGGGTTTACCGGGGAGCTGTTTTTT